The 22 T cell receptor beta chains reported below all come from one sample, sequenced in a study of T cells in Graves' hyperthyroidism and ophthalmopathy. Researchers took RNA transcripts and amplified the TCR beta CDR3 regions from them. The study used the HTBI primer set for a first-round RT-PCR of the TCR CDR3. TCRdb passed the multiplex PCR reads through MiXCR, listing each CDR3 protein once. Altogether fewer than 750,000 distinct CDR3 sequences are present, about 14% being singletons, with the ten largest covering around 13%. The sample consisted of blood. Receptors were obtained from a woman aged 45-65 years with Graves' ophthalmopathy.

The sample holds many counts of this clonotype. This sequence joins TRBV10-3 and TRBJ2-7; 8 bases are shared with TRBD2. V lost 3 bases, J lost 2 bases, and 6 bases stayed unmatched. The CDR3 is 15 residues long. Germline V gene data show CDR1 as ENHRY and CDR2 as SYGVKD. CDR3 sequence reads: CAISDLSGRAYEQYF. The CDR3 DNA reads TGTGCCATCAGTGATCTGAGCGGGAGAGCCTACGAGCAGTACTTC.

This clonotype was found many times. The CDR3: CSAAGQGTTFF. In DNA, the CDR3 is TGCAGCGCTGCGGGACAGGGGACGACTTTCTTT. The V call is TRBV29-1, the J call TRBJ1-1; 10 bases line up with TRBD1. The CDR3 extends over 11 amino acids. The trim removed 7 bases at V and 12 bases at J, leaving 8 bases unmatched. Germline CDR1 and CDR2: SQVTM and ANQGSEA.

In this sample, this clonotype turned up many times. The rearrangement joins TRBV28 to TRBJ2-1; 8 bases fit TRBD2. The germline CDR1 and CDR2 sequences are MDHEN and SYDVKM. V was pared by 5 bases and J by 9 bases, with 12 bases of the junction left unmatched. The CDR3 totals 15 residues. Here the CDR3 DNA reads TGTGCCAGCAGTCCACGGGGTAGCGGGATCACTGAGCAGTTCTTC. It is translated as CASSPRGSGITEQFF.

In this sample, this clonotype turned up many times. V and J are TRBV6-5 and TRBJ2-1; D is unclear. The CDR3 is made up of 13 amino acids. The germline V gene has CDR1 MNHEY and CDR2 SVGAGI. V was clipped by 2 bases and J by 6 bases, with 8 bases between them. Here the CDR3 reads CASSYSVGNEQFF. The DNA of the CDR3 is TGTGCCAGCAGTTACAGCGTCGGCAATGAGCAGTTCTTC.

This clonotype was seen repeatedly, ten times or more. The chain has TRBV28 and TRBJ2-1, with D possibly TRBD1 on 5 matching bases. Germline V gives CDR1 MDHEN, CDR2 SYDVKM. Deletions cut 4 bases from V and 0 bases from J, with 10 bases between. The CDR3 extends over 15 amino acids. In nucleotides, the CDR3 is TGTGCCAGCAGTTCCACAGGCCTCTCCTACAATGAGCAGTTCTTC. This gives the protein CASSSTGLSYNEQFF.

This clonotype was counted at least ten times. This chain connects TRBV5-1 to TRBJ2-7, with D possibly matching TRBD1 (5 bases). Germline CDR1 reads SGHRS; CDR2 reads YFSETQ. The CDR3 is made up of 14 amino acids. V lost 4 bases to trimming and J lost 0 bases, with 11 bases between them. CDR3 coding DNA: TGCGCCAGCAGCAGGACGACAGTCTCCTACGAGCAGTACTTC. It specifies CASSRTTVSYEQYF.

This clonotype was detected many times. This chain links TRBV28 with TRBJ1-2, with D hard to call. The germline CDR1 and CDR2 sequences are MDHEN and SYDVKM. V lost 3 bases and J 3 bases, leaving 11 bases between the germline ends. The CDR3 has 14 residues. CDR3 nucleotides: TGTGCCAGCAGTTTCATCAATTCCGACTATGGCTACACCTTC. Its protein is CASSFINSDYGYTF.

To note about this clonotype: A far larger clone is one base from this, pointing to a likely read error. The J gene is TRBJ2-1, the V gene TRBV28; D call uncertain. Germline lookup yields CDR1 MDHEN and CDR2 SYDVKM. The CDR3 totals 14 residues. The CDR3 is CASSFVGSYNEPFF. The DNA for the CDR3 is TGTGCCAGCAGTTTCGTGGGTTCCTACAATGAGCCGTTCTTC.

Only a few counts were recorded for this clonotype. This rearrangement joins TRBV6-1 to TRBJ1-1, with no clear D. The V gene's germline CDR1 is MNHNS and CDR2 SASEGT. V gave up 6 bases and J gave up 1 base, with 12 bases separating them. This CDR3 has 14 residues. This chain's CDR3 is CASRLVAKNTEAFF. In nucleotides, the CDR3 is TGTGCCAGCAGACTTGTCGCGAAGAACACTGAAGCTTTCTTT.

The rearrangement joins TRBV3-2 to TRBJ2-1; the table's TRBD2 call for D was not verified on the DNA. TRBV3-2 is a known pseudogene. The CDR3 covers 18 residues. CDR3 nucleotide sequence: TGTGCCAGCAGCCGCCCCTTCGGGGCTAGCGGCCTATACAATGAGCAGTTCTTC. Its protein product is CASSRPFGASGLYNEQFF.

The chain joins TRBV25-1 to TRBJ2-5; 7 bases agree with TRBD1. This CDR3 spans 14 amino acids. V was clipped by 8 bases and J by 2 bases; unmatched bases: 8. Germline lookup yields CDR1 MGHDK and CDR2 SYGVNS. The CDR3 is CASPTTGFQETQYF. CDR3 sequence (DNA): TGTGCCAGCCCTACGACAGGGTTTCAAGAGACCCAGTACTTC. The variable domain in full, completed from reference TRBV25-1 and TRBJ2-5, reads EADIYQTPRYLVIGTGKKITLECSQTMGHDKMYWYQQDPGMELHLIHYSYGVNSTEKGDLSSESTVSRIRTEHFPLTLESARPSHTSQYLCASPTTGFQETQYFGPGTRLLVL.

This clonotype was recorded at least ten times. CDR3 sequence (DNA): TGTGCCAGCAGCCTGGGAGCAGGGGTGCAGCCCCAGCATTTT. It encodes CASSLGAGVQPQHF. This chain uses TRBV16 with TRBJ1-5; D possibly corresponds to TRBD1 (6 bases). CDR3 length equals 14 residues. V dropped 4 bases and J dropped 7 bases, with 14 bases sitting between them. From germline, CDR1 is KGHSY and CDR2 FQNENV.

This clonotype was counted many times. V is TRBV7-8 and J is TRBJ2-1; 8 bases align to TRBD2. The germline gives CDR1 SGHVS, CDR2 FQNEAQ. J gave up 15 bases and V 1 base, and 8 bases lay outside the gene matches. This CDR3 has 13 residues. The CDR3 DNA reads TGTGCCAGCAGCTTAGATCCGGGAGGGCCGCCGTTCTTC. It specifies CASSLDPGGPPFF.

In its sample, this clonotype was seen many times. This sequence joins TRBV7-3 and TRBJ2-7; the D gene is possibly TRBD1 (6 bases). The CDR3 loop spans 13 amino acids. V was trimmed by 0 bases and J by 7 bases, leaving 10 bases between them. Germline CDR1 and CDR2: SGHTA and FQGTGA. The CDR3: CASSLTRTAEQYF. The CDR3 nucleotides are TGTGCCAGCAGCTTAACAAGGACAGCGGAGCAGTACTTC.

This clonotype showed up many times. The CDR3 here is CASGPDREGGYTQYF. The CDR3 DNA sequence: TGTGCTAGTGGTCCCGACAGGGAAGGGGGGTATACGCAGTATTTT. The chain recombines TRBV12-5 with TRBJ2-3, with D possibly TRBD1 on 7 matching bases. The CDR3 is made up of 15 amino acids. Germline V gives CDR1 LGHNT, CDR2 FRNRAP. V was trimmed by 5 bases and J by 7 bases, leaving 19 bases between them.

This clonotype was observed at least ten times. The chain is built from TRBV7-2 and TRBJ2-5, with 7 nucleotides matching TRBD2. The CDR3 length is 15 residues. Losses at the gene ends were 3 bases for V and 4 bases for J; bases not matched to a gene: 8. CDR1 is SGHTA and CDR2 is FQGNSA in the germline V gene. CDR3 protein: CASSFLGGGGETQYF. In DNA form, the CDR3 reads TGTGCCAGCAGCTTTCTTGGGGGGGGAGGAGAGACCCAGTACTTC. The variable domain in full, with the rest retrieved from reference TRBV7-2 and TRBJ2-5, is GAGVSQSPSNKVTEKGKDVELRCDPISGHTALYWYRQSLGQGLEFLIYFQGNSAPDKSGLPSDRFSAERTGGSVSTLTIQRTQQEDSAVYLCASSFLGGGGETQYFGPGTRLLVL.

This clonotype was counted ten times or more. This chain connects TRBV3-1 to TRBJ2-1; no definite D call. The CDR3 is 13 residues long. The germline V gene has CDR1 LGHDT and CDR2 YNNKEL (reference sequence). V was cut by 0 bases and J by 7 bases, with 7 bases left in between. The CDR3 region is CASSQDWVNEQFF. The DNA for the CDR3 is TGTGCCAGCAGCCAAGATTGGGTGAATGAGCAGTTCTTC.

This clonotype was detected only a few times. The genes are TRBV27 and TRBJ1-6; no clear D gene. Germline CDR1 reads MNHEY; CDR2 reads SMNVEV (reference sequence). Deletions cut 3 bases from V and 4 bases from J, with 1 base between. The CDR3 loop spans 12 amino acids. CDR3 in amino acids: CASSLYNSPLHF. In nucleotides, the CDR3 is TGTGCCAGCAGTTTGTATAATTCACCCCTCCACTTT.

V usage is TRBV6-5 and J usage is TRBJ2-2; the D gene is possibly TRBD1 (5 bases). V was clipped by 2 bases and J by 7 bases, with 14 bases between them. The CDR3 contains 15 residues. The germline V gene encodes CDR1 MNHEY and CDR2 SVGAGI. The CDR3 protein is CASSYQQTDYGELFF. The CDR3 DNA reads TGTGCCAGCAGTTACCAACAGACAGATTACGGGGAGCTGTTTTTT.

The chain combines TRBV13 with TRBJ1-1; TRBD1 might be the D (5 bases). The CDR3 loop spans 18 amino acids. CDR1 and CDR2 from the germline V gene are PRHDT and FYEKMQ (reference sequence). Trimming left V 5 bases short and J 3 bases short, with 25 bases between. The CDR3 coding sequence is TGTGCCAGCAGCCGCAAATGGGGTCGGATAGGGGCTGACACTGAAGCTTTCTTT. It is translated as CASSRKWGRIGADTEAFF.

On this clonotype: A read error may be the cause here, since a much bigger clone is one base away. The chain couples TRBV12-3 or TRBV12-4 to TRBJ2-7; 7 bases are a match to TRBD2. This CDR3 spans 13 amino acids. Losses at the gene ends were 9 bases for V and 2 bases for J; bases not matched to a gene: 7. CDR3 DNA sequence: TGTGCCAGGAGTCGGACTAGTACCTACGAGCAGTACTTC. This gives the protein CARSRTSTYEQYF.

This clonotype showed up many times. V usage is TRBV5-5 and J usage is TRBJ1-2; TRBD1 might be the D (5 bases). V shed 0 bases and J shed 1 base, with 10 bases lying between them. The CDR3 is made up of 15 amino acids. CDR1 and CDR2 (germline): SGHKS, YYEKEE (reference sequence). The CDR3 reads CASSLVSGSNYGYTF. CDR3 sequence (DNA): TGTGCCAGCAGCTTGGTTTCAGGGAGTAACTATGGCTACACCTTC. Full variable domain (remainder filled in from reference TRBV5-5 and TRBJ1-2): DAGVTQSPTHLIKTRGQQVTLRCSPISGHKSVSWYQQVLGQGPQFIFQYYEKEERGRGNFPDRFSARQFPNYSSELNVNALLLGDSALYLCASSLVSGSNYGYTFGSGTRLTVV.